This T cell receptor beta chain was retrieved from a study of blood T cell repertoires in COVID-19. The V and J ends lost 4 bases and 0 bases respectively, with 10 bases between them. The CDR3 sequence is 15 residues long. The V gene's germline CDR1 is MGHRA and CDR2 YSYEKL. Authors' methods: Amplification with reference gene primers provided the estimates of nucleated cell counts. This table comes from immunoSEQ multiplex PCR, and its TCRdb copy is limited to in-frame clones, with some not included. V and J calls and clone size are those listed in that table; D and trimming were worked out from the DNA. The sample yields 360,000 or so clones, roughly nine tenths seen once. It was during active infection that Seattle patients were enrolled and then longitudinally followed.

The TCR sequence derives from a woman aged 60-75 years with COVID-19, enrolled during active disease. The sample consisted of peripheral blood. This chain joins TRBV4-1 and TRBJ1-5; D might be TRBD1 (6 bases). The chain's CDR3 is CASSPDRYSNQPQHF. CDR3 DNA sequence: TGCGCCAGCAGCCCAGACAGGTATAGCAATCAGCCCCAGCATTTT.